This TCR beta chain was sequenced in a study of OX40 agonist ivuxolimab in advanced cancers. General study results and limits: Expanded peripheral T cell antigen specificity was not determined.

In regard to this clone: Its target is not known.

Profiled with immunoSEQ multiplex PCR; TCRdb holds only in-frame clones, not every one. The repertoire holds 100,000 or so clones, with roughly 91% as singletons. The origin of this receptor is an adult with an advanced solid tumor such as melanoma, head and neck, liver or kidney cancer. The sample in question was CD4+ or CD8+ T cells sorted from blood, obtained in a trial of the OX40 agonist ivuxolimab.

CDR3 bases: TGCGCCAGCAGCCAAGACAGCCCGAACACTGAAGCTTTCTTT. Protein: CASSQDSPNTEAFF. The V gene is TRBV4-1, the J gene TRBJ1-1; D remains ambiguous. The CDR3 totals 14 residues. V was cut by 0 bases and J by 1 base, with 6 bases left in between. Germline V gene sequence: CDR1 MGHRA, CDR2 YSYEKL.